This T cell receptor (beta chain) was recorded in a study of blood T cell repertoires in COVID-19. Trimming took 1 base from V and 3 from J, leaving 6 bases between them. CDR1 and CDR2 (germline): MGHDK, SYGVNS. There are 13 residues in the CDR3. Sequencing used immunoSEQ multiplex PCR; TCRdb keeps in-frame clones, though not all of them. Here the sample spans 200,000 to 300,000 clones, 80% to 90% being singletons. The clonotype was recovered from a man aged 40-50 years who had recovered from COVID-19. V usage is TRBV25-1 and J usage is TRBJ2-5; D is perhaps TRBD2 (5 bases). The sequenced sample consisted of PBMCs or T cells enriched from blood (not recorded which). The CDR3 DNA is TGTGCCAGCAGTGAATTCGGGAAAGAGACCCAGTACTTC. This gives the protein CASSEFGKETQYF.